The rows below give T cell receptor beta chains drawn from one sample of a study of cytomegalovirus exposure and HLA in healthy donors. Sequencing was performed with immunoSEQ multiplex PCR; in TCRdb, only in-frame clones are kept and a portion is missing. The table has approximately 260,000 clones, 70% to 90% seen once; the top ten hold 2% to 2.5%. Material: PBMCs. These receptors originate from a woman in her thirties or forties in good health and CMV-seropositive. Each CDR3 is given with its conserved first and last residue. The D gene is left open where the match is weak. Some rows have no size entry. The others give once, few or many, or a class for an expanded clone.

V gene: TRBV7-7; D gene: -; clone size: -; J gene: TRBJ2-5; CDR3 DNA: TGTGCTAGCAGCTTACTGACAGACCCGGCTTCGGAGACCCAGTACTTC; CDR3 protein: CASSLLTDPASETQYF
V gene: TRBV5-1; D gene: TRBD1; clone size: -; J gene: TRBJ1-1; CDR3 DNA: TGCGCCAGCAGCGACGCCGGGACAGGATGGACCCGGTTCACTGAAGCTTTCTTT; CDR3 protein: CASSDAGTGWTRFTEAFF
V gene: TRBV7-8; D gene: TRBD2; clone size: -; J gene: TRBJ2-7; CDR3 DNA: TGTGCCAGCAGCCCCCTCGGACTAGCGGACACCTACGAGCAGTACTTC; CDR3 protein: CASSPLGLADTYEQYF
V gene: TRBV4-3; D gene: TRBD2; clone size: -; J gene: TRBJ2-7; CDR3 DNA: TGCGCCAGCAGCCAAGAAAGGGGACTACAGTACGAGCAGTACTTC; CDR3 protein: CASSQERGLQYEQYF
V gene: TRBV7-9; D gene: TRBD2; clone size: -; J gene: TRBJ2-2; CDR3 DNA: TGTGCCAGCAGCTTAGGGCGGGAGATGGTCGGGGAGCTGTTTTTT; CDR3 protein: CASSLGREMVGELFF
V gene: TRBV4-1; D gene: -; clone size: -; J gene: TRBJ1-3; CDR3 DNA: TGCGCCAGCAGCCAAGATTGGAGGGAGGGCTCTGGAAACACCATATATTTT; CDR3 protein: CASSQDWREGSGNTIYF
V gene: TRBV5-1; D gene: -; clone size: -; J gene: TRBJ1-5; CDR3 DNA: TGCGCCAGCAGCTTGTTCGCAGGGCAGGATCAGCCCCAGCATTTT; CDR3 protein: CASSLFAGQDQPQHF
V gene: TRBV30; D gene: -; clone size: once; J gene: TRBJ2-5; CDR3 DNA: TGTGCCTTCTCAAGGGACTTGTCGGAGACCCAGTACTTC; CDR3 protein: CAFSRDLSETQYF
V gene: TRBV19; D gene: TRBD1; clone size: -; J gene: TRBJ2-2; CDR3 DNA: TGTGCCAGTACCCCGACAGGGAGCACCGGGGAGCTGTTTTTT; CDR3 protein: CASTPTGSTGELFF
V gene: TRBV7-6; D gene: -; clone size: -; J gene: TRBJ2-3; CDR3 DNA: TGTGCCAGCAGCTTATTAAACGGGAACACAGATACGCAGTATTTT; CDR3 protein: CASSLLNGNTDTQYF
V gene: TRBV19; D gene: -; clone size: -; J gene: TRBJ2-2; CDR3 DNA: TGTGCCTCCCGAGTGGTTGCGTACACCGGGGAGCTGTTTTTT; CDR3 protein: CASRVVAYTGELFF
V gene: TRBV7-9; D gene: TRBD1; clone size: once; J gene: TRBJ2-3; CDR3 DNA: TGTGCCAGCAGCTTGGACAGGGGCACAGATACGCAGTATTTT; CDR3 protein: CASSLDRGTDTQYF
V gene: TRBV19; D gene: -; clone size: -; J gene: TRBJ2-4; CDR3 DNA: TGTGCCAGTAGTATAGATCGACTCACGGACATTCAGTACTTC; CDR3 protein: CASSIDRLTDIQYF
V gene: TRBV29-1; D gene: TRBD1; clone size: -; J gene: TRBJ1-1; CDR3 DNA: TGCAGCGCCGACAGGGCTACTGAAGCTTTCTTT; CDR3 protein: CSADRATEAFF
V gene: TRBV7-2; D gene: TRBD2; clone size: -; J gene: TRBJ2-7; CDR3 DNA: TGTGCCAGCAGCTTCGATATAGCGGGAGGGAGGAGACACGAGCAGTACTTC; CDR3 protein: CASSFDIAGGRRHEQYF
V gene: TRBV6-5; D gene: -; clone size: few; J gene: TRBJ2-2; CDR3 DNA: TGTGCCAGCCACAGAAACACCGGGGAGCTGTTTTTT; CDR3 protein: CASHRNTGELFF
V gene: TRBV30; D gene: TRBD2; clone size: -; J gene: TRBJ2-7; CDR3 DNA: TGTGCCTGGAGTCCTTTAGTTCCTAGCGGGAGTAGCTACGAGCAGTACTTC; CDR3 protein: CAWSPLVPSGSSYEQYF
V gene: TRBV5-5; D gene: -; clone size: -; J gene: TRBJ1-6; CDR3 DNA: TGTGCCAGCAGCCCATCCAATTCACCCCTCCACTTT; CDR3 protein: CASSPSNSPLHF
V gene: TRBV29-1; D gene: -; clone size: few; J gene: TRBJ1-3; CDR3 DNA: TGCAGCGCGAGCCGGGACACCAGCTCTGGAAACACCATATATTTT; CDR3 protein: CSASRDTSSGNTIYF
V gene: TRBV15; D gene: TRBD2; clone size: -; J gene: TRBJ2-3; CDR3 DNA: TGTGCCACCAGCCATTTAGCGGGAGTTGATACGCAGTATTTT; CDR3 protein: CATSHLAGVDTQYF